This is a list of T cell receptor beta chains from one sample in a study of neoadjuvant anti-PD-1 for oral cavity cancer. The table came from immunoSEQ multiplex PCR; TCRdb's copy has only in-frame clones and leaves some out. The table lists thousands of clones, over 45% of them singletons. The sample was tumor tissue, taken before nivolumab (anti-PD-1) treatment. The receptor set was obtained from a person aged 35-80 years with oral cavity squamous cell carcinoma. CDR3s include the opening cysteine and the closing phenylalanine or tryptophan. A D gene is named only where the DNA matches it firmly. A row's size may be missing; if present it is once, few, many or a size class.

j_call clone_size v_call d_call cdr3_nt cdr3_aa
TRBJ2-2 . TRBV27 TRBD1 TGTGCCAGCAGTCCGAGGGGACAGGGGGTCGGCGGGGAGCTGTTTTTT CASSPRGQGVGGELFF
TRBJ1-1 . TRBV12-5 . TGTGCTAGTGGTTTGATCCACAAGCTGAACACTGAAGCTTTCTTT CASGLIHKLNTEAFF
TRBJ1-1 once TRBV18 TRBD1 TGTGCCAGCTCACCATTGGCAGGGGGCTTTGGGTCGTACACTGAAGCTTTCTTT CASSPLAGGFGSYTEAFF
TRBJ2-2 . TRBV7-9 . TGTGCCAGCAGCTTGGAGAACACCGGGGAGCTGTTTTTT CASSLENTGELFF
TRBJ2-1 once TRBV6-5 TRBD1 TGTGCCAGCAGTTCCGGACAGGCTAGAGCTGAGCAGTTCTTC CASSSGQARAEQFF
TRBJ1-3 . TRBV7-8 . TGTGCCAGCAGCTTAGGACTCCCGTCGGCCTCTGGAAACACCATATATTTT CASSLGLPSASGNTIYF
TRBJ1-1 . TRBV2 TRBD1 TGTGCCAGCAGAACCGGACAGGGATGGAACACTGAAGCTTTCTTT CASRTGQGWNTEAFF
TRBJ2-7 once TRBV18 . TGTGCCAGCTCACAACAGCCTACCTACGAGCAGTACTTC CASSQQPTYEQYF
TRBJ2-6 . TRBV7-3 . TGTGCCAGCAGCCCCTCTGGGGCCAACGTCCTGACTTTC CASSPSGANVLTF
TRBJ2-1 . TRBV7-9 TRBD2 TGTGCCAGCAGCATTAGCGGGAGGTTTGATGAGCAGTTCTTC CASSISGRFDEQFF